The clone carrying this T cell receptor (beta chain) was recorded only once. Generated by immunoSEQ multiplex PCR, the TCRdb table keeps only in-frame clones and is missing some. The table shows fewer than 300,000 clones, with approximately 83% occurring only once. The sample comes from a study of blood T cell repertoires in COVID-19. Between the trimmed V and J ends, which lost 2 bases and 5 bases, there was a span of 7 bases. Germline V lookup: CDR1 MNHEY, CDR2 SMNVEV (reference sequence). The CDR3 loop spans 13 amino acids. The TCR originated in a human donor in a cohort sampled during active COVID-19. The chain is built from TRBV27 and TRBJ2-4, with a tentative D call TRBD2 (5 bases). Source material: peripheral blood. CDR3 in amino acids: CASSLMGENIQYF. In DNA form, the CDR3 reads TGTGCCAGCAGTTTAATGGGAGAAAACATTCAGTACTTC.